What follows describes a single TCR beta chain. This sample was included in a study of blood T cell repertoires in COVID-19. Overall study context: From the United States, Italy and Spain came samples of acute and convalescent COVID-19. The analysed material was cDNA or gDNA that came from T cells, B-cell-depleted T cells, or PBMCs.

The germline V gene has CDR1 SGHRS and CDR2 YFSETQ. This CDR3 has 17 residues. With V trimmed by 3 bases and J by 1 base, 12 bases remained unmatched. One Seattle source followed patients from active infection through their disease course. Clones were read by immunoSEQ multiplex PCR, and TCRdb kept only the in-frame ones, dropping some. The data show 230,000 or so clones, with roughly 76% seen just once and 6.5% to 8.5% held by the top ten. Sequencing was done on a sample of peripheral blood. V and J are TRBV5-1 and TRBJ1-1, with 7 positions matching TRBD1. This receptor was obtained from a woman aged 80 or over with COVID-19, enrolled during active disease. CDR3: CASSSKADRRTNTEAFF. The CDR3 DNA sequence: TGCGCCAGCAGCTCCAAGGCGGACAGGAGGACGAACACTGAAGCTTTCTTT.